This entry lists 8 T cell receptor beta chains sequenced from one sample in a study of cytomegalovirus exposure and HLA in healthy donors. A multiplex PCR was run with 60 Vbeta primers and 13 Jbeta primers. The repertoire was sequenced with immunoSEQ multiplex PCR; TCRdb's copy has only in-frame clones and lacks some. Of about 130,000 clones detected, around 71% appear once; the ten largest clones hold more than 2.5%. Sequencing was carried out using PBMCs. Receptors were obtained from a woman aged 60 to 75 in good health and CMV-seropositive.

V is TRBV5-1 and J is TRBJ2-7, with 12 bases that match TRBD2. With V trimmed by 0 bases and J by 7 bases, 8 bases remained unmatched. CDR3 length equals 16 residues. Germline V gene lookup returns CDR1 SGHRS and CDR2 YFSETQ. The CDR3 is CASSLGTSGAAGEQYF. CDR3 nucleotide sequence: TGCGCCAGCAGCTTGGGGACTAGCGGGGCCGCCGGGGAGCAGTACTTC.

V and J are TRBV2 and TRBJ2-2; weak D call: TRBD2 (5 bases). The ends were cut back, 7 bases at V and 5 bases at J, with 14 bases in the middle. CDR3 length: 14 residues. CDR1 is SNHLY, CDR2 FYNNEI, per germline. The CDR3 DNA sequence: TGTGCCAGCAACGGAGGAGCTGTAACCGGGGAGCTGTTTTTT. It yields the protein CASNGGAVTGELFF.

CDR3 protein: CASGRQGMYGELFF. CDR3 nucleotide sequence: TGTGCCAGCGGCAGACAGGGAATGTACGGGGAGCTGTTTTTT. The chain recombines TRBV5-8 with TRBJ2-2; TRBD1 agrees at 7 bases. Per germline, CDR1 SGHTS and CDR2 YDEGEE. V gave up 7 bases and J gave up 7 bases; unmatched junction bases: 10. This CDR3 is built from 14 residues.

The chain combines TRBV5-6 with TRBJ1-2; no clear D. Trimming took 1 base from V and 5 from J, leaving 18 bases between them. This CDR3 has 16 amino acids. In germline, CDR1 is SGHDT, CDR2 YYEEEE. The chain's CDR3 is CASSLHLYRKDYGYTF. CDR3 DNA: TGTGCCAGCAGCTTGCATCTCTACAGAAAAGATTATGGCTACACCTTC.

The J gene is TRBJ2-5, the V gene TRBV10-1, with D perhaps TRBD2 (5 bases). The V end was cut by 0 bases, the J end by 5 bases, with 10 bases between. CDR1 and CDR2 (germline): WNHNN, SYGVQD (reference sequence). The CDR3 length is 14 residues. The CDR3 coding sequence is TGCGCCAGCAGTGAGTCGGGCGGGTTGGAGACCCAGTACTTC. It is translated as CASSESGGLETQYF.

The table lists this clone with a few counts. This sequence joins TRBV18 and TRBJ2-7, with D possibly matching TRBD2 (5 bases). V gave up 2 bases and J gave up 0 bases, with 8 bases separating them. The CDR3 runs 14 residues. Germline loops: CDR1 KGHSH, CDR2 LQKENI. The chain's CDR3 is CASSPTRGSYEQYF. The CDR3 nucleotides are TGTGCCAGCTCACCAACTCGGGGCTCCTACGAGCAGTACTTC. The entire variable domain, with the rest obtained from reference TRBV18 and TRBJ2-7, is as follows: NAGVMQNPRHLVRRRGQEARLRCSPMKGHSHVYWYRQLPEEGLKFMVYLQKENIIDESGMPKERFSAEFPKEGPSILRIQQVVRGDSAAYFCASSPTRGSYEQYFGPGTRLTVT.

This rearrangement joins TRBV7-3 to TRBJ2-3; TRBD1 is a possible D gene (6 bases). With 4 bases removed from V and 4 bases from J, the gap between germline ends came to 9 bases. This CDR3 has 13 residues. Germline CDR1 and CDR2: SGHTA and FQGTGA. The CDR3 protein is CASSSPGADTQYF. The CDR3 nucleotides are TGTGCCAGCAGCTCTCCAGGGGCAGATACGCAGTATTTT.

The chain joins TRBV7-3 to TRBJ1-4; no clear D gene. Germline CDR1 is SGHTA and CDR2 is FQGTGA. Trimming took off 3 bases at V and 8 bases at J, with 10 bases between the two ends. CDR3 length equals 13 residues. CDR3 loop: CASSFQAGEKLFF. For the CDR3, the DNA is TGTGCCAGCAGCTTCCAGGCGGGGGAAAAACTGTTTTTT.